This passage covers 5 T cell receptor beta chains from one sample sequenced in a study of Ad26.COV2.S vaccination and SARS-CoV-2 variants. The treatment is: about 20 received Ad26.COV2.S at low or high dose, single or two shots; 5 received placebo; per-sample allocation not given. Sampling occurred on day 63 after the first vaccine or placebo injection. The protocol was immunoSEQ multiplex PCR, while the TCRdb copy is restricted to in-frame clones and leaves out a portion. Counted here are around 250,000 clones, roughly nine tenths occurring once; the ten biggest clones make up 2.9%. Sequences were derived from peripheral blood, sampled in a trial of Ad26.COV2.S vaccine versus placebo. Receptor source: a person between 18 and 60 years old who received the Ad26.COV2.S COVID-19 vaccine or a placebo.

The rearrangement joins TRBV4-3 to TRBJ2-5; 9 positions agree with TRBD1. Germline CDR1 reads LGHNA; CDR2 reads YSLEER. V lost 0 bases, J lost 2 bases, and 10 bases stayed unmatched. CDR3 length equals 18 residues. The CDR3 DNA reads TGCGCCAGCAGCCAAGAAGGACCTCGGACAGGGGCACAAGAGACCCAGTACTTC. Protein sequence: CASSQEGPRTGAQETQYF.

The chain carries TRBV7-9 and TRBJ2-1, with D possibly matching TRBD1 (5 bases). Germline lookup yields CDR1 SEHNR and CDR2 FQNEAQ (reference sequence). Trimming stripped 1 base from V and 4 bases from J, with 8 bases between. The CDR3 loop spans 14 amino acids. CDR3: CASSLGRGYNEQFF. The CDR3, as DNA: TGTGCCAGCAGCTTAGGTAGGGGATACAATGAGCAGTTCTTC.

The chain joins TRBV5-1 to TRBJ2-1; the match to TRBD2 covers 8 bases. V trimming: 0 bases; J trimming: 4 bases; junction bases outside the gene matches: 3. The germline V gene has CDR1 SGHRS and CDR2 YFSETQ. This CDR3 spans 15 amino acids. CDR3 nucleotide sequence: TGCGCCAGCAGCTTGGAGCGGGGGCCGTACAATGAGCAGTTCTTC. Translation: CASSLERGPYNEQFF. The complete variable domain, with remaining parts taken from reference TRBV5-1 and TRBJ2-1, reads KAGVTQTPRYLIKTRGQQVTLSCSPISGHRSVSWYQQTPGQGLQFLFEYFSETQRNKGNFPGRFSGRQFSNSRSEMNVSTLELGDSALYLCASSLERGPYNEQFFGPGTRLTVL.

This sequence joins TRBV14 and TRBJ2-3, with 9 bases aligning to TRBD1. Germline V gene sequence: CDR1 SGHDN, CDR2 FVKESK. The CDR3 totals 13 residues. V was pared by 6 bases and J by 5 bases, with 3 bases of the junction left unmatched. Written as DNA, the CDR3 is TGTGCCAGCAGAAGGACAGGGGTAGATACGCAGTATTTT. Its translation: CASRRTGVDTQYF.

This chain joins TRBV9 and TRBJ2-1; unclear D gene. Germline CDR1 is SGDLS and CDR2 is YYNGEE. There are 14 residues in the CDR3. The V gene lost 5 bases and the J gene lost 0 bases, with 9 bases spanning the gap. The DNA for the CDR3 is TGTGCCAGCAGTACCGAGAGCTCCTACAATGAGCAGTTCTTC. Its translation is CASSTESSYNEQFF. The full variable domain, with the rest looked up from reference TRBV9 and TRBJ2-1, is DSGVTQTPKHLITATGQRVTLRCSPRSGDLSVYWYQQSLDQGLQFLIQYYNGEERAKGNILERFSAQQFPDLHSELNLSSLELGDSALYFCASSTESSYNEQFFGPGTRLTVL.